The 16 T cell receptor beta chains below come from one sample, sequenced in a study of a mutant IDH1 vaccine in newly diagnosed glioma. Sequenced by immunoSEQ multiplex PCR; TCRdb stores in-frame clones only, minus some. The data hold roughly 70,000 clones, with around 88% observed a single time. As for time point: baseline, week 1 (first vaccination visit). Treatment in this sample: pre-vaccination baseline after standard-of-care therapy. Sequenced here: peripheral blood mononuclear cells (PBMCs), sampled from a glioma patient treated with radiotherapy, temozolomide or both. The receptor source for this set is a woman under 30 with glioma. Some clones in this sample may be carry-over from other donors' samples.

This clone was seen more than once but under ten times. The chain has TRBV6-5 and TRBJ1-3; D is unresolved. The CDR3 sequence is 15 residues long. Germline-derived CDR1 and CDR2 are MNHEY and SVGAGI. The ends were cut back, 3 bases at V and 0 bases at J, with 9 bases in the middle. The CDR3 reads CASSYGESSGNTIYF. For the CDR3, the DNA is TGTGCCAGCAGTTATGGGGAGAGCTCTGGAAACACCATATATTTT.

This chain joins TRBV9 and TRBJ1-2; no definite D call. CDR1 is SGDLS and CDR2 is YYNGEE in the germline V gene. Trimming removed 1 base from V and 1 base from J, with 14 bases in between. The CDR3 loop spans 16 amino acids. The CDR3: CASSVYSGEFNYGYTF. CDR3 bases: TGTGCCAGCAGCGTATACTCCGGGGAGTTTAACTATGGCTACACCTTC.

The CDR3, as DNA: TGTGCCAGCAAGGTAGCGTCCACCGGGGAGCTGTTTTTT. It encodes CASKVASTGELFF. The rearrangement links TRBV9 to TRBJ2-2, with D possibly TRBD2 on 5 matching bases. V lost 6 bases to trimming and J lost 4 bases, with 10 bases between them. The CDR3 contains 13 residues. The germline V gene has CDR1 SGDLS and CDR2 YYNGEE.

This clone appeared a single time. J is TRBJ1-1 and V is TRBV19, with D possibly matching TRBD1 (5 bases). Germline V gene sequence: CDR1 LNHDA, CDR2 SQIVND (reference sequence). This CDR3 contains 13 residues. The V end was cut by 5 bases, the J end by 5 bases, with 12 bases between. CDR3 nucleotides: TGTGCCAGTAGTTCGGTGGGGACGACTGAAGCTTTCTTT. This translates into CASSSVGTTEAFF.

V gene TRBV2 combines with J gene TRBJ2-6; a weak D match, TRBD1 (6 bases). The CDR3 loop spans 16 amino acids. Germline lookup yields CDR1 SNHLY and CDR2 FYNNEI. Trimming took 1 base from V and 2 from J, leaving 9 bases between them. The CDR3 is CASSEDRAAGANVLTF. The CDR3 DNA reads as TGTGCCAGCAGTGAAGACAGGGCGGCTGGGGCCAACGTCCTGACTTTC.

The rearrangement uses TRBV5-4 and TRBJ1-1; D gene unclear. The CDR3 length is 14 residues. Germline V CDR1 and CDR2: SGHNT, YYREEE (reference sequence). V lost 1 base and J 5 bases, leaving 12 bases between the germline ends. The CDR3 DNA reads as TGTGCCAGCAGCTTGTTTAACCCGGGGACTGAAGCTTTCTTT. It specifies CASSLFNPGTEAFF.

The V gene is TRBV6-6, the J gene TRBJ1-2; the D is unclear. This CDR3 has 14 amino acids. Germline lookup yields CDR1 MNHNY and CDR2 SVGAGI (reference sequence). V was trimmed by 2 bases and J by 7 bases, leaving 14 bases between them. The CDR3 nucleotides are TGTGCCAGCAGTTACAAGGGAAAGGAGCTTGGCTACACCTTC. Its translation: CASSYKGKELGYTF.

J is TRBJ1-1 and V is TRBV10-3; D is undetermined. CDR3 length: 12 residues. V lost 8 bases and J 4 bases, leaving 11 bases between the germline ends. The germline V gene encodes CDR1 ENHRY and CDR2 SYGVKD. The CDR3 loop is CAIREGSTEAFF. CDR3 bases: TGTGCCATCCGGGAGGGATCCACTGAAGCTTTCTTT.

The V gene is TRBV19, the J gene TRBJ2-1; TRBD1 or TRBD2 may be the D gene (5 bases each). CDR3 size: 14 residues. Trimming removed 5 bases at V and 5 bases at J, with 13 bases between. Germline CDR1 LNHDA, CDR2 SQIVND (reference sequence). CDR3: CASSLTGTHNEQFF. Written as DNA, the CDR3 is TGTGCCAGTAGTCTCACCGGGACCCACAATGAGCAGTTCTTC.

This clone appeared a single time. The rearrangement joins TRBV19 to TRBJ1-1; no reliable D call. V was cut by 6 bases and J by 0 bases, with 8 bases left in between. Germline-derived CDR1 and CDR2 are LNHDA and SQIVND (reference sequence). The CDR3 has 13 residues. For the CDR3, the DNA is TGTGCCAGTAGCGCAAGAATGAACACTGAAGCTTTCTTT. Encoded protein: CASSARMNTEAFF.

This chain connects TRBV19 to TRBJ1-4, with D possibly matching TRBD1 (5 bases). V lost 4 bases and J 10 bases, leaving 13 bases between the germline ends. The CDR3 consists of 13 residues. Germline CDR1 LNHDA, CDR2 SQIVND (reference sequence). This CDR3 reads CASSTTAFGKLFF. As DNA, the CDR3 is TGTGCCAGTAGTACGACAGCTTTTGGAAAACTGTTTTTT.

The CDR3 DNA reads TGTGCCAGCAGTGACTTAAGGGGGGGAGGAGTGAATGAGCAGTTCTTC. Its protein product is CASSDLRGGGVNEQFF. The chain is built from TRBV6-4 and TRBJ2-1; tentatively, D is TRBD2 (7 bases). Trimming left V 1 base short and J 7 bases short, with 17 bases between. The CDR3 runs 16 residues. Germline loops: CDR1 MRHNA, CDR2 SNTAGT.

This clone has only one observation. The chain is built from TRBV9 and TRBJ2-5; a weak D match, TRBD1 (6 bases). With 3 bases removed from V and 2 bases from J, the gap between germline ends came to 17 bases. The germline CDR1 and CDR2 sequences are SGDLS and YYNGEE. The CDR3 length is 16 residues. CDR3: CASSDGTLGMQETQYF. CDR3 sequence (DNA): TGTGCCAGCAGCGACGGGACACTCGGGATGCAAGAGACCCAGTACTTC.

The chain links TRBV6-1 to TRBJ2-7; TRBD2 aligns across 9 bases. Germline lookup yields CDR1 MNHNS and CDR2 SASEGT. The CDR3 contains 14 residues. The V and J ends lost 6 bases and 7 bases, in that order; junction bases with no gene match: 10. The CDR3 loop reads CASSELAGLGEQYF. The CDR3 coding sequence is TGTGCCAGCAGCGAACTAGCGGGCCTCGGGGAGCAGTACTTC.

The V and J genes are TRBV29-1 and TRBJ1-1; a possible D gene is TRBD1 (5 bases). V was pared by 6 bases and J by 5 bases, with 16 bases between. The CDR3 loop spans 13 amino acids. Germline V gene sequence: CDR1 SQVTM, CDR2 ANQGSEA. CDR3 in amino acids: CSVVTGTETEAFF. Written as DNA, the CDR3 is TGCAGCGTGGTAACCGGGACCGAAACTGAAGCTTTCTTT.

CDR3 in amino acids: CASSFSGGGHTEAFF. Written as DNA, the CDR3 is TGTGCCAGCAGCTTTTCAGGGGGCGGTCACACTGAAGCTTTCTTT. J is TRBJ1-1 and V is TRBV7-9; 8 bases agree with TRBD1. The V gene end was trimmed by 3 bases and the J gene end by 3 bases; junction bases not matched to a gene: 6. CDR1 is SEHNR and CDR2 is FQNEAQ in the germline V gene (reference sequence). This CDR3 comprises 15 residues.